The sample holds many counts of the clone carrying this TCR beta chain. Its matching antigen is unknown. The entry originates in a study of T cells in Graves' hyperthyroidism and ophthalmopathy. Findings and limits, study-wide: Most clonotypes that expanded in the thyroid above 0.001 also showed up in blood.

RNA transcripts gave rise to amplified TCR beta CDR3 regions. Researchers ran a first-round RT-PCR on the TCR CDR3 using the HTBI primer set. TCRdb re-analysed the multiplex PCR reads in MiXCR, keeping a single row per CDR3 protein. The data show about 700,000 distinct CDR3 sequences, with 12% to 15% seen just once and roughly a tenth held by the top ten. Trimming cost V 3 bases and J 3 bases; bases outside gene matches: 4. CDR1 and CDR2 from the germline V gene are SGHTA and FQGNSA. This CDR3 spans 15 amino acids. This receptor was identified in a woman aged 18-30 years with Graves' hyperthyroidism. This rearrangement joins TRBV7-2 to TRBJ2-7; 11 bases are a match to TRBD1. The specimen sequenced was blood. CDR3 loop: CASSFGTGGGYEQYF. CDR3 nucleotide sequence: TGTGCCAGCAGCTTCGGGACAGGGGGAGGCTACGAGCAGTACTTC.